This T cell receptor beta chain came from a study of blood T cells in healthy people across ages. The people who gave samples were healthy Caucasians from Russia, aged about 6 to 100. The CDR3 has 15 residues. V was shortened by 5 bases and J by 2 bases, with 14 bases between the two germline ends. Combining a sample-barcoded 5' primer with a J-beta primer mix, a second PCR ran for roughly 7 to 12 cycles. TCRdb redid the calling of the 5' RACE reads with MiXCR, one entry per CDR3 protein. The data contain a few hundred thousand distinct CDR3 sequences, roughly 29% of them seen just once; the ten biggest clones take up about 18%. This clonotype was detected a few times.

The genes are TRBV12-3 or TRBV12-4 and TRBJ2-3, with a weak D call TRBD1 (6 bases). The sequence came from a woman in her seventies in good health. The sequencing input was blood. The CDR3 here is CASSTGQLNTDTQYF. For the CDR3, the DNA is TGTGCCAGCAGTACTGGACAGCTTAACACAGATACGCAGTATTTT.